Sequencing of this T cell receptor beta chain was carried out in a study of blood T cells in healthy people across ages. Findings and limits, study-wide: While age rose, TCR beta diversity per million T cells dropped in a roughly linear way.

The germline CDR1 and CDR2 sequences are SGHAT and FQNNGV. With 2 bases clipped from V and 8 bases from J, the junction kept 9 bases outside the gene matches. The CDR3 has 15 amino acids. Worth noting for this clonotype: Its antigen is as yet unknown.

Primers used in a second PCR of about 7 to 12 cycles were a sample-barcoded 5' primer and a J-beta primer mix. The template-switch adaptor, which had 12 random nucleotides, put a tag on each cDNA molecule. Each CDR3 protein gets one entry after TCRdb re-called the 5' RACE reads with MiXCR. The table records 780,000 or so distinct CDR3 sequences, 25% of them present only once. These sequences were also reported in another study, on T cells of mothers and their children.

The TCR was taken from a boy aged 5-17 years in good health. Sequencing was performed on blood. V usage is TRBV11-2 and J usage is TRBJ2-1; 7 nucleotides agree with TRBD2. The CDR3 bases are TGTGCCAGCAGCTTATTGGTGGGAGGGCCCCATGAGCAGTTCTTC. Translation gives CASSLLVGGPHEQFF.